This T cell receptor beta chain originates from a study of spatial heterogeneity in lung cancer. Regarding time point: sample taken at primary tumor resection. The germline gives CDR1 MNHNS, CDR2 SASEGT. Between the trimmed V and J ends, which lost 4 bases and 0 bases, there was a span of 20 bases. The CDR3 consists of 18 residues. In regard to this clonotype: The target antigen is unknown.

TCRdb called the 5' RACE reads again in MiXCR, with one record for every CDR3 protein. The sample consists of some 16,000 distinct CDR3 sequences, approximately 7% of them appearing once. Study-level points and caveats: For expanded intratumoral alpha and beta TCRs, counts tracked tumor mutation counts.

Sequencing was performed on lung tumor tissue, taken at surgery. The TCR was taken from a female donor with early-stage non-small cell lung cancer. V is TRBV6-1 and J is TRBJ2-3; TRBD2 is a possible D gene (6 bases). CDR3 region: CASSVTFGGSFSTDTQYF. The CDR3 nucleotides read TGTGCCAGCAGTGTCACCTTCGGGGGATCTTTTAGCACAGATACGCAGTATTTT.